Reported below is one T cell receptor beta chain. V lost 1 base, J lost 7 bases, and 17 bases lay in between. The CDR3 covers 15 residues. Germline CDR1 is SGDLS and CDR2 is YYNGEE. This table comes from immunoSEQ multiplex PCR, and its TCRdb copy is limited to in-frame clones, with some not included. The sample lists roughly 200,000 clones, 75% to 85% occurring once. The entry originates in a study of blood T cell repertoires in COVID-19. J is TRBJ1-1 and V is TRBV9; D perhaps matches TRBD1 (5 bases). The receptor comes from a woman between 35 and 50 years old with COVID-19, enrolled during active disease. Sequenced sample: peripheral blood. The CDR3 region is CASSVSWDSPSEAFF. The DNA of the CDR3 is TGTGCCAGCAGCGTATCCTGGGACTCCCCCAGTGAAGCTTTCTTT.